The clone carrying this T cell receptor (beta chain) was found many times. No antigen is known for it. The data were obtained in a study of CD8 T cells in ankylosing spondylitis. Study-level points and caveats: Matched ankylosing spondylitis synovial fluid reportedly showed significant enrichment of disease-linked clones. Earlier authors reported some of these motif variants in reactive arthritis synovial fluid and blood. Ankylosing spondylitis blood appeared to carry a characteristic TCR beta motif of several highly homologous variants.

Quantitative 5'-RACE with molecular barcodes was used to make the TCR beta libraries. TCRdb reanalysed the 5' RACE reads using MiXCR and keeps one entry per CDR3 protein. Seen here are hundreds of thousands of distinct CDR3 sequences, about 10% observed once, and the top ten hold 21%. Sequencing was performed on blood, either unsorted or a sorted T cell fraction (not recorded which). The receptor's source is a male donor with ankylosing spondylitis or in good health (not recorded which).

The CDR3 DNA is TGTGCCAGCAGCACTCTACAGGGACAGGTCACAGATACGCAGTATTTT. Translating gives CASSTLQGQVTDTQYF. This chain uses TRBV9 with TRBJ2-3; TRBD1 aligns across 8 bases. This CDR3 contains 16 residues. Germline assignment: CDR1 SGDLS and CDR2 YYNGEE. The V gene end was trimmed by 4 bases and the J gene end by 2 bases; junction bases not matched to a gene: 9.